The next 25 T cell receptor beta chains were all read from a single sample in a study of blood T cell repertoires in COVID-19. TCRdb's copy holds only in-frame clones and misses some; the assay was immunoSEQ multiplex PCR. This sample carries roughly 200,000 clones, 86% of them seen once, and the ten largest clones take around 3.5%. The sequencing sample was made of PBMCs or T cells enriched from blood (not recorded which). The receptors were sampled from a woman in her forties with acute COVID-19.

This chain links TRBV30 with TRBJ1-4; tentative D call: TRBD1 (5 bases). The CDR3 consists of 11 residues. The V and J ends lost 0 bases and 15 bases respectively, with 11 bases between them. Germline CDR1 is GTSNPN and CDR2 is SVGIG (reference sequence). CDR3 DNA: TGTGCCTGGAGTGTAAAGGGGTTGGTGTTTTTT. Encoded protein: CAWSVKGLVFF.

This sequence joins TRBV5-6 and TRBJ1-1, with D maybe TRBD1 (5 bases). This CDR3 spans 13 amino acids. V was pared by 6 bases and J by 6 bases, with 15 bases between. Germline CDR1 reads SGHDT; CDR2 reads YYEEEE. The CDR3 reads CASTGTHKAEAFF. The CDR3 bases are TGTGCCAGCACCGGGACTCACAAGGCTGAAGCTTTCTTT.

This rearrangement joins TRBV7-2 to TRBJ1-6; weak D call: TRBD1 (5 bases). CDR3 length equals 15 residues. Germline V gene lookup returns CDR1 SGHTA and CDR2 FQGNSA. V lost 1 base and J lost 8, with 12 bases in between. CDR3 residues: CASSLVGGIDSPLHF. DNA of the CDR3: TGTGCCAGCAGCTTAGTCGGGGGGATAGATTCACCCCTCCACTTT.

This chain links TRBV14 with TRBJ2-1; 13 nucleotides align to TRBD2. This CDR3 spans 17 amino acids. Germline CDR1 reads SGHDN; CDR2 reads FVKESK. The ends lost 4 bases at V and 1 base at J; junction bases unmatched: 4. The CDR3: CASSLRTSGGSYNEQFF. The DNA of the CDR3 is TGTGCCAGCAGCCTACGGACTAGCGGGGGATCCTACAATGAGCAGTTCTTC.

The chain has TRBV18 and TRBJ1-1, with D possibly matching TRBD1 (6 bases). Per germline, CDR1 KGHSH and CDR2 LQKENI. The V gene lost 6 bases and the J gene lost 3 bases, with 17 bases spanning the gap. CDR3 length: 15 residues. In DNA form, the CDR3 reads TGTGCCAGCTCTTGGGACACCAACCCAGACACTGAAGCTTTCTTT. Its translation is CASSWDTNPDTEAFF.

This clone was picked up one time. The sample carries other DNA sequences with the same CDR3. The chain recombines TRBV19 with TRBJ1-1; D unclear. V was shortened by 3 bases and J by 7 bases, with 9 bases between the two germline ends. The CDR3 is made up of 12 amino acids. The germline V gene encodes CDR1 LNHDA and CDR2 SQIVND (reference sequence). The CDR3 is CASSIRGGEAFF. Written as DNA, the CDR3 is TGTGCCAGTAGTATCCGCGGCGGTGAAGCTTTCTTT.

There are a few counts of this clone. The rearrangement links TRBV28 to TRBJ1-2; D might be TRBD1 (5 bases). V was trimmed by 5 bases and J by 1 base, leaving 17 bases between them. This CDR3 region has 16 residues. CDR1 is MDHEN, CDR2 SYDVKM, per germline. The CDR3 reads CASSGALEGINYGYTF. The CDR3 coding sequence is TGTGCCAGCAGTGGGGCTTTGGAGGGAATTAACTATGGCTACACCTTC.

The chain combines TRBV7-2 with TRBJ1-2; 9 nucleotides line up with TRBD1. V trimming: 1 base; J trimming: 3 bases; junction bases outside the gene matches: 3. In germline, CDR1 is SGHTA, CDR2 FQGNSA. The CDR3 runs 15 residues. The CDR3 spells CASSLVDRGDYGYTF. The DNA for the CDR3 is TGTGCCAGCAGCTTAGTTGACAGGGGGGACTATGGCTACACCTTC.

There are a few counts of this clone. The V and J genes are TRBV9 and TRBJ2-2; D gene ambiguous. The CDR3 totals 13 residues. Germline CDR1 is SGDLS and CDR2 is YYNGEE. V was shortened by 5 bases and J by 4 bases, with 9 bases between the two germline ends. As DNA, the CDR3 is TGTGCCAGCAGTAGACTCGTCACCGGGGAGCTGTTTTTT. Its translation: CASSRLVTGELFF.

This chain joins TRBV4-1 and TRBJ1-6, with TRBD1 as a possible D gene (6 bases). CDR1 is MGHRA, CDR2 YSYEKL, per germline. The CDR3 covers 13 residues. V was cut by 1 base and J by 15 bases, with 13 bases left in between. The CDR3 DNA reads TGCGCCAGCAGCCAAGTAGCAGGGGAGATCCTCCACTTT. Translation: CASSQVAGEILHF.

The chain joins TRBV19 to TRBJ1-5, with 12 bases fitting TRBD1. Per germline, CDR1 LNHDA and CDR2 SQIVND (reference sequence). The junction had 16 bases not matched to a gene; V was cut back by 9 bases and J by 4 bases. This CDR3 is 18 amino acids long. The CDR3 sequence: CASRPRDRGRGSNQPQHF. In DNA, the CDR3 is TGTGCCAGCCGACCTAGGGACAGGGGGCGCGGTAGTAATCAGCCCCAGCATTTT.

This clone appeared a few times. The chain recombines TRBV6-2 or TRBV6-3 with TRBJ2-1, with D perhaps matching TRBD1 (6 bases). V was clipped by 1 base and J by 6 bases, with 10 bases between them. This CDR3 is 14 amino acids long. Germline CDR1 reads MNHEY; CDR2 reads SVGEGT. CDR3: CASSYLGGINEQFF. In DNA, the CDR3 is TGTGCCAGCAGTTACTTAGGGGGTATCAATGAGCAGTTCTTC.

This sequence joins TRBV5-1 and TRBJ2-7; a weak D match, TRBD1 (6 bases). This CDR3 is 14 amino acids long. The germline gives CDR1 SGHRS, CDR2 YFSETQ. The V end was cut by 0 bases, the J end by 3 bases, with 10 bases between. The CDR3 loop reads CASSLDRANYEQYF. In DNA form, the CDR3 reads TGCGCCAGCAGCTTGGACAGGGCGAACTACGAGCAGTACTTC.

The chain recombines TRBV19 with TRBJ2-7; D is possibly TRBD2 (5 bases). The CDR3 loop spans 11 amino acids. V was cut by 6 bases and J by 3 bases, with 6 bases left in between. Per germline, CDR1 LNHDA and CDR2 SQIVND (reference sequence). Here the CDR3 DNA reads TGTGCCAGTAGGAGGGACTACGAGCAGTACTTC. As protein: CASRRDYEQYF.

The chain combines TRBV11-2 with TRBJ1-6, with D possibly being TRBD1 (5 bases). The CDR3 extends over 15 amino acids. The germline V gene encodes CDR1 SGHAT and CDR2 FQNNGV. The germline V and J ends were trimmed by 6 bases and 9 bases, with 18 bases remaining between them. CDR3 residues: CASREGLGGISPLHF. Here the CDR3 DNA reads TGTGCCAGCAGGGAGGGACTAGGAGGGATTTCACCCCTCCACTTT.

This sequence joins TRBV4-1 and TRBJ1-1; 9 bases are a match to TRBD1. The CDR3 runs to 17 residues. The V gene's germline CDR1 is MGHRA and CDR2 YSYEKL. V was clipped by 0 bases and J by 6 bases; unmatched bases: 11. CDR3 sequence: CASSQDGTGTGIPEAFF. DNA for the CDR3: TGCGCCAGCAGCCAAGATGGGACAGGGACGGGAATTCCTGAAGCTTTCTTT.

There are a few counts of this clone. The chain employs TRBV6-6 and TRBJ2-7; D might be TRBD1 (6 bases). V was pared by 10 bases and J by 6 bases, with 19 bases between. This CDR3 has 13 residues. Germline CDR1 reads MNHNY; CDR2 reads SVGAGI (reference sequence). CDR3 nucleotides: TGTGCCACCACCCCGGCAGGGGCCGGCGAGCAGTACGTC. Its translation is CATTPAGAGEQYV.

The V call is TRBV7-2, the J call TRBJ2-1; TRBD2 matches 12 bases. This CDR3 is built from 18 residues. The ends lost 4 bases at V and 4 bases at J; junction bases unmatched: 11. Per germline, CDR1 SGHTA and CDR2 FQGNSA. CDR3 nucleotides: TGTGCCAGCAGCTCCTTCTCTAGCGGGGGGGGAAGTTACAATGAGCAGTTCTTC. It codes for CASSSFSSGGGSYNEQFF.

The genes are TRBV7-4 and TRBJ2-6, with 7 nucleotides matching TRBD1. In germline, CDR1 is SGHVT, CDR2 SQSDAQ. The CDR3 has 16 residues. V lost 5 bases and J lost 2; bases outside the gene matches: 6. The CDR3 loop reads CASSNRGKTGANVLTF. In nucleotides, the CDR3 is TGTGCCAGCAGCAACAGGGGCAAAACTGGGGCCAACGTCCTGACTTTC.

The chain links TRBV19 to TRBJ1-5, with 12 bases fitting TRBD1. From germline, CDR1 is LNHDA and CDR2 SQIVND (reference sequence). The J segment lost 7 bases and the V segment lost 1 base, leaving 5 bases of the junction unmatched. The CDR3 contains 16 residues. This chain's CDR3 is CASSIVMGQGAQPQHF. The CDR3 coding sequence is TGTGCCAGTAGTATAGTGATGGGACAGGGGGCGCAGCCCCAGCATTTT.

The chain combines TRBV4-1 with TRBJ1-2; TRBD1 matches 7 bases. The germline CDR1 and CDR2 sequences are MGHRA and YSYEKL. Trimming took 4 bases from V and 8 from J; bases not matched to a gene: 13. This CDR3 region has 15 residues. Here the CDR3 reads CASSLTGGGLEGYTF. DNA of the CDR3: TGCGCCAGCAGCCTTACAGGAGGGGGCTTAGAAGGCTACACCTTC.

The genes are TRBV3-1 (or the pseudogene TRBV3-2) and TRBJ2-5; 11 positions match TRBD2. This CDR3 spans 19 amino acids. Germline V gene lookup returns CDR1 LGHDT and CDR2 YNNKEL (reference sequence). Trimming removed 4 bases from V and 4 bases from J; junction bases left unmatched: 17. CDR3 residues: CASSPRLAGHRRARETQYF. In DNA form, the CDR3 reads TGTGCCAGCAGCCCCAGACTAGCGGGACACCGCCGGGCAAGAGAGACCCAGTACTTC.

The V gene is TRBV6-5, the J gene TRBJ2-1; TRBD1 matches 8 bases. The length of the CDR3 is 15 residues. From germline, CDR1 is MNHEY and CDR2 SVGAGI. V dropped 8 bases and J dropped 6; count of bases not matched to a gene: 12. In nucleotides, the CDR3 is TGTGCCAGCCGAACGGGACAGGTCATAACCAATGAGCAGTTCTTC. Its protein product is CASRTGQVITNEQFF.

V usage is TRBV30 and J usage is TRBJ1-3, with unresolved D. The V end lost 2 bases, the J end lost 10 bases, and 9 bases lay between the germline ends. The CDR3 totals 11 residues. The germline CDR1 and CDR2 sequences are GTSNPN and SVGIG (reference sequence). The CDR3 here is CAWSRLGTIYF. The CDR3 DNA sequence: TGTGCCTGGAGTCGCCTAGGAACCATATATTTT.

The V and J genes are TRBV5-1 and TRBJ1-5; TRBD1 agrees at 10 bases. CDR1 SGHRS and CDR2 YFSETQ come from the germline V gene. V trimming: 4 bases; J trimming: 5 bases; junction bases outside the gene matches: 12. The CDR3 totals 17 residues. The CDR3 sequence is CASSPNPTGTGDQPQHF. CDR3 nucleotide sequence: TGCGCCAGCAGCCCCAACCCAACCGGGACAGGGGATCAGCCCCAGCATTTT.